The sequence of this T cell receptor beta chain was determined in a study of type 1 and type 2 diabetes patients. Study-wide points: Groups were not age- or gender-matched, which may bias interpretation.

Turning to this clonotype: The target antigen is unknown.

Per germline, CDR1 MDHEN and CDR2 SYDVKM. The CDR3 contains 12 residues. V lost 6 bases to trimming and J lost 7 bases, with 12 bases between them. PCR was run on genomic DNA. The TCR beta CDR3 region was amplified using 30 forward and 13 reverse primers. TCRdb ran MiXCR on the multiplex PCR reads and lists one entry per CDR3 protein. The sample has 250,000 or so distinct CDR3 sequences, 47% seen once. This TCR came from a man in his late teens or twenties with type 2 diabetes. The sequenced sample consisted of peripheral blood mononuclear cells (PBMCs). The chain uses TRBV28 and TRBJ1-2, with D unclear. As DNA, the CDR3 is TGTGCCAGCAGCCCGATTGTGAGTGGCTACACCTTC. It codes for CASSPIVSGYTF.